Only a few counts were recorded for the clone carrying this TCR beta chain. CDR3 length: 15 residues. V shed 3 bases, J shed 2 bases, and the junction held 7 bases outside the gene matches. The germline gives CDR1 SGHNT, CDR2 YYREEE (reference sequence). Clones were sequenced by immunoSEQ multiplex PCR, and TCRdb holds only the in-frame ones, with some missing. Altogether 15,000 to 20,000 clones are present, over 75% being singletons, with the ten largest covering 30%. Treatment denoted: randomized to nivolumab then ipilimumab (arm A) or the reverse (arm B). This entry belongs to a study of sequential checkpoint blockade in melanoma.

This sequence originates from a human donor with melanoma. The sample was CD8+ T cells sorted from blood (inferred from file names), taken from a patient given nivolumab and ipilimumab in sequence. The V and J genes are TRBV5-4 and TRBJ2-5, with TRBD1 matching 7 bases. The CDR3 region is CASSSLGTDQETQYF. In nucleotides, the CDR3 is TGTGCCAGCAGCTCACTTGGGACAGATCAAGAGACCCAGTACTTC.